Each of the 30 T cell receptor beta chains below was sequenced from the same sample in a study of Ad26.COV2.S vaccination and SARS-CoV-2 variants. Treatment in this sample: some 20 received Ad26.COV2.S at low or high dose, single or two shots; five or six received placebo; per-sample allocation not given. The samples were gathered on day 63 after the first injection of vaccine or placebo. Assay used: immunoSEQ multiplex PCR; TCRdb lists only in-frame clones, some missing. The sample has about 350,000 clones, approximately 86% seen once; the top ten hold roughly 10%. The sample in question was peripheral blood, obtained in a trial of Ad26.COV2.S vaccine versus placebo. The receptors shown here come from a person aged 18-60 years who received the Ad26.COV2.S COVID-19 vaccine or a placebo.

V usage is TRBV6-5 and J usage is TRBJ2-6; no reliable D call. Germline-derived CDR1 and CDR2 are MNHEY and SVGAGI. The CDR3 is 14 residues long. V lost 0 bases, J lost 3 bases, and 3 bases lay in between. CDR3 sequence: CASSYSHGANVLTF. In DNA, the CDR3 is TGTGCCAGCAGTTACTCCCATGGGGCCAACGTCCTGACTTTC.

The chain combines TRBV6-4 with TRBJ1-1; D gene unclear. The germline gives CDR1 MRHNA, CDR2 SNTAGT. Trimming removed 5 bases from V and 1 base from J, with 8 bases in between. This CDR3 has 13 residues. This CDR3 reads CASSLQRNTEAFF. The CDR3 DNA sequence: TGTGCCAGCAGTTTACAGAGGAACACTGAAGCTTTCTTT.

The rearrangement uses TRBV6-2 or TRBV6-3 and TRBJ2-3; 8 positions match TRBD2. Unmatched junction bases numbered 9, after V lost 5 bases and J lost 2 bases. The CDR3 contains 16 residues. The germline V gene has CDR1 MNHEY and CDR2 SVGEGT. CDR3 amino acids: CASSGQRGLHTDTQYF. Written as DNA, the CDR3 is TGTGCCAGCAGTGGGCAGCGGGGGTTACACACAGATACGCAGTATTTT.

The J gene is TRBJ1-6, the V gene TRBV12-5; D not certain. The CDR3 has 14 amino acids. Germline lookup yields CDR1 LGHNT and CDR2 FRNRAP. Trimming stripped 7 bases from V and 4 bases from J, with 11 bases between. CDR3 loop: CASAETGYNSPLHF. In DNA form, the CDR3 reads TGTGCTAGTGCCGAGACCGGGTATAATTCACCCCTCCACTTT.

This clone was seen a single time. The chain carries TRBV21-1 and TRBJ1-2; the tabulated D call, TRBD1, remains unverified against the DNA. TRBV21-1 is a pseudogene segment. This CDR3 is 15 amino acids long. DNA of the CDR3: TGTGCCAGCAGCAAATGGCCAGCAGGTAACTATGGCTACACCTTC. It translates to CASSKWPAGNYGYTF.

CDR3 sequence reads: CASSLWRQGNSPLHF. DNA of the CDR3: TGTGCCAGCAGTTTATGGAGGCAGGGAAATTCACCCCTCCACTTT. The V and J genes are TRBV28 and TRBJ1-6; weak D call: TRBD1 (5 bases). The V end lost 0 bases, the J end lost 7 bases, and 10 bases lay between the germline ends. The CDR3 covers 15 residues. Germline V gene lookup returns CDR1 MDHEN and CDR2 SYDVKM.

The genes are TRBV6-2 or TRBV6-3 and TRBJ2-3, with 12 bases that match TRBD2. CDR1 and CDR2 (germline): MNHEY, SVGEGT. The V gene end was trimmed by 4 bases and the J gene end by 4 bases; junction bases not matched to a gene: 12. The CDR3 covers 18 residues. This CDR3 is CASSSPRLAGGFSDTQYF. CDR3 coding DNA: TGTGCCAGCAGTTCCCCCCGGCTAGCGGGGGGGTTTTCAGATACGCAGTATTTT.

The CDR3 DNA is TGCGCCAGCGGCCAGGGAGGCACATACGAGCAGTACTTC. This sequence encodes CASGQGGTYEQYF. The chain is built from TRBV5-1 and TRBJ2-7; TRBD2 is a possible D gene (6 bases). The CDR3 sequence is 13 residues long. The germline V gene has CDR1 SGHRS and CDR2 YFSETQ. Trimming took off 7 bases at V and 4 bases at J, with 15 bases between the two ends.

CDR3 region: CASSRIPGSDTHPQHF. The CDR3 DNA sequence: TGTGCCAGTAGTAGGATTCCGGGATCCGATACCCACCCCCAGCATTTT. The rearrangement links TRBV19 to TRBJ1-5; no definite D call. The V end was cut by 4 bases, the J end by 10 bases, with 23 bases between. Looked up from germline, CDR1 is LNHDA and CDR2 is SQIVND (reference sequence). The CDR3 covers 16 residues. Looking up the rest from reference TRBV19 and TRBJ1-5 gives the full variable domain: DGGITQSPKYLFRKEGQNVTLSCEQNLNHDAMYWYRQDPGQGLRLIYYSQIVNDFQKGDIAEGYSVSREKKESFPLTVTSAQKNPTAFYLCASSRIPGSDTHPQHFGDGTRLSIL.

This clone has just a few counts. The V call is TRBV7-9, the J call TRBJ1-1; D is undetermined. This CDR3 is built from 15 residues. From germline, CDR1 is SEHNR and CDR2 FQNEAQ (reference sequence). Trimming cost V 4 bases and J 4 bases, with 16 bases left between them. The CDR3 region has the DNA TGTGCCAGCAGCTCCGTCTCTGGGAGTGGCACTGAAGCTTTCTTT. It codes for CASSSVSGSGTEAFF.

The CDR3 protein is CASSESGGKNIQYF. The CDR3 coding sequence is TGTGCCAGCAGTGAATCGGGCGGAAAAAACATTCAGTACTTC. The gene calls are TRBV6-4 and TRBJ2-4; D remains unclear. CDR3 size: 14 residues. Germline CDR1 is MRHNA and CDR2 is SNTAGT. Trimming shortened V by 3 bases and J by 4 bases, and 10 bases separated the two germline ends.

The V gene is TRBV5-1, the J gene TRBJ1-4; 8 bases agree with TRBD1. V shed 2 bases and J 7 bases; nucleotides not matched to a gene: 7. From germline, CDR1 is SGHRS and CDR2 YFSETQ. The CDR3 totals 15 residues. The CDR3, as DNA: TGCGCCAGCAGCTTAGACAGGGGAGGTAGTGAAAAACTGTTTTTT. It is translated as CASSLDRGGSEKLFF.

The gene calls are TRBV7-2 and TRBJ1-5; D gene uncertain. This CDR3 comprises 13 residues. V lost 3 bases and J 6 bases, leaving 9 bases between the germline ends. Germline V lookup: CDR1 SGHTA, CDR2 FQGNSA. CDR3 nucleotide sequence: TGTGCCAGCAGCTTTTCAGGACTTCAGCCCCAGCATTTT. Amino acids: CASSFSGLQPQHF.

This chain links TRBV7-2 with TRBJ2-1, with TRBD1 as a possible D gene (6 bases). Germline CDR1 reads SGHTA; CDR2 reads FQGNSA. The V end lost 1 base, the J end lost 4 bases, and 8 bases lay between the germline ends. The CDR3 covers 14 residues. CDR3 DNA: TGTGCCAGCAGCTTAGGACAGGTATACAATGAGCAGTTCTTC. Translating it yields CASSLGQVYNEQFF.

The DNA for the CDR3 is TGTGCCAGTAGTATAGGGTTCCTGACATCTAATTCACCCCTCCACTTT. Protein: CASSIGFLTSNSPLHF. The rearrangement joins TRBV19 to TRBJ1-6; no clear D. V lost 1 base and J 6 bases, leaving 13 bases between the germline ends. Germline CDR1 is LNHDA and CDR2 is SQIVND (reference sequence). This CDR3 comprises 16 residues.

This chain uses TRBV2 with TRBJ2-7, with D perhaps TRBD1 or TRBD2 (5 bases each). CDR3 size: 13 residues. Germline-derived CDR1 and CDR2 are SNHLY and FYNNEI. V gave up 5 bases and J gave up 7 bases, with 15 bases separating them. The CDR3 loop reads CASSRDGSLEQYF. CDR3 nucleotides: TGTGCCAGCAGTCGGGACGGGTCCTTGGAGCAGTACTTC.

The chain is built from TRBV28 and TRBJ2-3; a possible D gene is TRBD2 (6 bases). The CDR3 contains 14 residues. Germline-derived CDR1 and CDR2 are MDHEN and SYDVKM. Trimming stripped 2 bases from V and 7 bases from J, with 13 bases between. The CDR3 is CASSLRDSPYTQYF. The CDR3, as DNA: TGTGCCAGCAGTTTACGGGACTCTCCTTATACGCAGTATTTT.

There are a few counts of this clone. This chain connects TRBV20-1 to TRBJ2-1; TRBD2 matches 9 bases. The CDR3 consists of 13 residues. V lost 3 bases to trimming and J lost 6 bases; unmatched junction nucleotides: 3. CDR1 DFQATT and CDR2 SNEGSKA come from the germline V gene (reference sequence). The CDR3 region is CSASQGLANEQFF. Here the CDR3 DNA reads TGCAGTGCTAGTCAGGGACTAGCCAATGAGCAGTTCTTC.

This CDR3 is CASSLSGGGEKLFF. CDR3 DNA: TGTGCCAGCAGCTTATCAGGGGGTGGTGAAAAACTGTTTTTT. The chain combines TRBV7-6 with TRBJ1-4; TRBD1 agrees at 7 bases. Looked up from germline, CDR1 is SGHVS and CDR2 is FNYEAQ. The CDR3 loop spans 14 amino acids. V lost 2 bases, J lost 7 bases, and 4 bases stayed unmatched.

This CDR3 reads CASRLILAAYYNEQFF. The CDR3 bases are TGTGCCAGCAGGCTAATACTAGCGGCATACTACAATGAGCAGTTCTTC. The genes are TRBV11-2 and TRBJ2-1; 8 bases agree with TRBD2. This CDR3 is built from 16 residues. V was pared by 6 bases and J by 3 bases, with 10 bases of the junction left unmatched. Germline V gene lookup returns CDR1 SGHAT and CDR2 FQNNGV.

The rearrangement joins TRBV2 to TRBJ2-6; no reliable D call. V lost 7 bases and J lost 0, with 10 bases in between. Germline CDR1 reads SNHLY; CDR2 reads FYNNEI. The CDR3 is 15 amino acids. The CDR3 region is CASNQRTSGANVLTF. The CDR3 DNA reads TGTGCCAGCAATCAACGGACCTCTGGGGCCAACGTCCTGACTTTC. Filled out from reference TRBV2 and TRBJ2-6, the complete variable domain reads EPEVTQTPSHQVTQMGQEVILRCVPISNHLYFYWYRQILGQKVEFLVSFYNNEISEKSEIFDDQFSVERPDGSNFTLKIRSTKLEDSAMYFCASNQRTSGANVLTFGAGSRLTVL.

The chain recombines TRBV19 with TRBJ2-3; 9 nucleotides match TRBD1. V lost 9 bases, J lost 4 bases, and 11 bases stayed unmatched. There are 15 residues in the CDR3. The V gene's germline CDR1 is LNHDA and CDR2 SQIVND (reference sequence). CDR3 nucleotides: TGTGCCAGCGCAGTACAGGGGGCGCGTTCAGATACGCAGTATTTT. Its protein product is CASAVQGARSDTQYF.

V usage is TRBV5-4 and J usage is TRBJ1-3; 8 bases map to TRBD1. The length of the CDR3 is 17 residues. V shed 0 bases and J 4 bases; nucleotides not matched to a gene: 9. Germline V CDR1 and CDR2: SGHNT, YYREEE (reference sequence). This chain's CDR3 is CASSLVVTGDGGNTIYF. The DNA for the CDR3 is TGTGCCAGCAGCTTGGTGGTGACAGGGGACGGCGGAAACACCATATATTTT. The variable domain in full, completed from reference TRBV5-4 and TRBJ1-3, reads ETGVTQSPTHLIKTRGQQVTLRCSSQSGHNTVSWYQQALGQGPQFIFQYYREEENGRGNFPPRFSGLQFPNYSSELNVNALELDDSALYLCASSLVVTGDGGNTIYFGEGSWLTVV.

The gene calls are TRBV11-2 and TRBJ2-7; the match to TRBD1 covers 9 bases. The germline gives CDR1 SGHAT, CDR2 FQNNGV. J lost 3 bases, V lost 1 base, and 4 bases had no gene match. CDR3 length equals 15 residues. CDR3 in amino acids: CASSLVDRGNYEQYF. The CDR3 DNA is TGTGCCAGCAGCTTAGTCGACAGGGGGAACTACGAGCAGTACTTC.

The chain carries TRBV7-8 and TRBJ2-1, with TRBD2 identical over 12 bases. In germline, CDR1 is SGHVS, CDR2 FQNEAQ. V was pared by 4 bases and J by 5 bases, with 9 bases of the junction left unmatched. The CDR3 is 17 amino acids. The CDR3: CASSSYLAGGPHNEQFF. In nucleotides, the CDR3 is TGTGCCAGCAGCTCCTACCTAGCGGGAGGGCCCCACAATGAGCAGTTCTTC. The full variable domain, in which reference TRBV7-8 and TRBJ2-1 provide the parts outside the CDR3, is GAGVSQSPRYKVAKRGQDVALRCDPISGHVSLFWYQQALGQGPEFLTYFQNEAQLDKSGLPSDRFFAERPEGSVSTLKIQRTQQEDSAVYLCASSSYLAGGPHNEQFFGPGTRLTVL.

This chain connects TRBV6-5 to TRBJ1-1; tentatively, D is TRBD1 (6 bases). The CDR3 length is 14 residues. Trimming took 1 base from V and 5 from J, leaving 11 bases between them. CDR1 is MNHEY and CDR2 is SVGAGI in the germline V gene. Written as DNA, the CDR3 is TGTGCCAGCAGTTACTTGGGGGCGCGGACTGAAGCTTTCTTT. It specifies CASSYLGARTEAFF.

The chain links TRBV7-9 to TRBJ2-3, with 9 bases identical to TRBD2. The junction had 8 bases not matched to a gene; V was cut back by 5 bases and J by 5 bases. This CDR3 region has 15 residues. Per the germline V gene, CDR1 is SEHNR and CDR2 is FQNEAQ (reference sequence). This CDR3 reads CASSPRGGGEDTQYF. The CDR3 bases are TGTGCCAGCAGCCCACGCGGCGGGGGGGAAGATACGCAGTATTTT.

The chain has TRBV7-9 and TRBJ1-1; maybe TRBD1 (6 bases). Germline-derived CDR1 and CDR2 are SEHNR and FQNEAQ (reference sequence). The CDR3 length is 16 residues. The V end was cut by 4 bases, the J end by 0 bases, with 15 bases between. The CDR3 nucleotides read TGTGCCAGCAGCTCAGCGGGACACCCCATGAACACTGAAGCTTTCTTT. Protein sequence: CASSSAGHPMNTEAFF. The full variable domain, with the rest looked up from reference TRBV7-9 and TRBJ1-1, is DTGVSQNPRHKITKRGQNVTFRCDPISEHNRLYWYRQTLGQGPEFLTYFQNEAQLEKSRLLSDRFSAERPKGSFSTLEIQRTEQGDSAMYLCASSSAGHPMNTEAFFGQGTRLTVV.

The V gene is TRBV21-1, the J gene TRBJ2-5. TRBV21-1 corresponds to a pseudogene. The CDR3 is made up of 12 amino acids. CDR3 in DNA: TGTGCCAGCAGTAAAAGGAACGAGACCCAGTACTTC. Encoded protein: CASSKRNETQYF.

The chain recombines TRBV19 with TRBJ2-5; 7 nucleotides match TRBD1. CDR1 is LNHDA and CDR2 is SQIVND in the germline V gene (reference sequence). The length of the CDR3 is 14 residues. V lost 2 bases to trimming and J lost 3 bases; unmatched junction nucleotides: 3. The CDR3 here is CASSINTGEETQYF. CDR3 bases: TGTGCCAGTAGTATAAATACAGGGGAAGAGACCCAGTACTTC. Variable domain in full (rest from reference TRBV19 and TRBJ2-5): DGGITQSPKYLFRKEGQNVTLSCEQNLNHDAMYWYRQDPGQGLRLIYYSQIVNDFQKGDIAEGYSVSREKKESFPLTVTSAQKNPTAFYLCASSINTGEETQYFGPGTRLLVL.